This T cell receptor (beta chain) appears in the sequencing data of a study of T cell responses to AZD1222 COVID-19 vaccine. V dropped 6 bases and J dropped 6 bases, with 18 bases sitting between them. This CDR3 region has 14 residues. Germline lookup yields CDR1 MNHEY and CDR2 SVGEGT. The repertoire was sequenced with immunoSEQ multiplex PCR; TCRdb's copy has only in-frame clones and lacks some. This table has some 86,000 clones, approximately 80% appearing once. The rearrangement links TRBV6-2 or TRBV6-3 to TRBJ2-7; D call uncertain. Sequencing used peripheral blood, obtained on day 0 of AZD1222 vaccination. The TCR comes from an adult in good health. Here the CDR3 reads CASSRQIGMGEQYF. The CDR3 nucleotides are TGTGCCAGCAGCCGGCAAATCGGAATGGGCGAGCAGTACTTC.